Given below is one T cell receptor beta chain in context. CDR3 length: 11 amino acids. CDR1 SGHAT and CDR2 FQNNGV come from the germline V gene. Sequencing libraries of TCR beta were made by UMI-labeled 5' RACE. From its re-call of the 5' RACE reads, TCRdb lists each CDR3 protein once, without DNA. This table lists some 9,000 distinct CDR3 sequences. The PBMC were taken from buffy coats (from healthy donors). Duplicate vials holding roughly 150,000 sorted CD8+ T cells per subset yielded the RNA. This entry comes from a study of human CD8 memory T cell subsets. The sample was CD8+ T cells from PBMCs. This rearrangement joins TRBV11-2 to TRBJ2-7. This receptor was identified in a human donor in good health. The CDR3 protein is CASSSSYEQYF. Drawing the rest from reference TRBV11-2 and TRBJ2-7, the complete variable domain is EAGVAQSPRYKIIEKRQSVAFWCNPISGHATLYWYQQILGQGPKLLIQFQNNGVVDDSQLPKDRFSAERLKGVDSTLKIQPAKLEDSAVYLCASSSSYEQYFGPGTRLTVT.